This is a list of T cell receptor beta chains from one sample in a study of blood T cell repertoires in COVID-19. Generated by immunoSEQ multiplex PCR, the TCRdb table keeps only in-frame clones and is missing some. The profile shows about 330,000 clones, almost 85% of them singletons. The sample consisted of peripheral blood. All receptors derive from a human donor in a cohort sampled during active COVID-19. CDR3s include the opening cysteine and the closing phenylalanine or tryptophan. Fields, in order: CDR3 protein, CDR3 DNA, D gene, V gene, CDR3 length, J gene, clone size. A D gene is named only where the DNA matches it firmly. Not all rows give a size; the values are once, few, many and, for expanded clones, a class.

CDR3aa: CSANTNYGYTF
CDR3nt: TGCAGTGCTAATACTAACTATGGCTACACCTTC
d_gene: .
v_gene: TRBV20-1
len: 11
j_gene: TRBJ1-2
abundance: .

CDR3aa: CASSLARDQPQHF
CDR3nt: TGTGCCAGCAGCTTGGCCAGGGATCAGCCCCAGCATTTT
d_gene: .
v_gene: TRBV7-6
len: 13
j_gene: TRBJ1-5
abundance: .

CDR3aa: CASSFPRGRGSYEQYF
CDR3nt: TGTGCCAGCAGCTTTCCCAGGGGGCGCGGCTCCTACGAGCAGTACTTC
d_gene: TRBD1
v_gene: TRBV11-2
len: 16
j_gene: TRBJ2-7
abundance: .

CDR3aa: CASSVGRGAASYNEQFF
CDR3nt: TGTGCCAGCAGCGTAGGGCGGGGGGCAGCCTCCTACAATGAGCAGTTCTTC
d_gene: TRBD2
v_gene: TRBV9
len: 17
j_gene: TRBJ2-1
abundance: .

CDR3aa: CASSLTRSGQGAEAFF
CDR3nt: TGTGCCAGCAGCTTAACGAGGTCCGGACAGGGGGCTGAAGCTTTCTTT
d_gene: TRBD1
v_gene: TRBV7-3
len: 16
j_gene: TRBJ1-1
abundance: .

CDR3aa: CASSPSGGGARETQYF
CDR3nt: TGTGCCAGCAGCCCGAGTGGCGGGGGGGCACGGGAGACCCAGTACTTC
d_gene: TRBD2
v_gene: TRBV9
len: 16
j_gene: TRBJ2-5
abundance: .

CDR3aa: CATSRVDRGDQPQHF
CDR3nt: TGTGCCACCAGCAGAGTGGACAGGGGAGATCAGCCCCAGCATTTT
d_gene: TRBD1
v_gene: TRBV15
len: 15
j_gene: TRBJ1-5
abundance: .

CDR3aa: CASSLLQGNGYTF
CDR3nt: TGTGCCAGCAGCCTACTGCAGGGTAATGGCTACACCTTC
d_gene: .
v_gene: TRBV9
len: 13
j_gene: TRBJ1-2
abundance: .

CDR3aa: CASSLQGEETQYF
CDR3nt: TGTGCCAGCAGTTTACAGGGTGAAGAGACCCAGTACTTC
d_gene: .
v_gene: TRBV27
len: 13
j_gene: TRBJ2-5
abundance: .

CDR3aa: CASTKTQGGYTEAFF
CDR3nt: TGTGCCAGCACCAAAACGCAGGGGGGATACACTGAAGCTTTCTTT
d_gene: TRBD1
v_gene: TRBV7-3
len: 15
j_gene: TRBJ1-1
abundance: .

CDR3aa: CATSDPKRGGVDTQYF
CDR3nt: TGTGCCACCAGTGATCCAAAACGGGGGGGCGTCGATACGCAGTATTTT
d_gene: TRBD2
v_gene: TRBV24-1
len: 16
j_gene: TRBJ2-3
abundance: .

CDR3aa: CASTGQAAETQYF
CDR3nt: TGTGCCAGCACCGGACAGGCCGCAGAGACCCAGTACTTC
d_gene: TRBD1
v_gene: TRBV2
len: 13
j_gene: TRBJ2-5
abundance: .

CDR3aa: CASSRSGGHTDTQYF
CDR3nt: TGTGCCAGCAGCCGCTCAGGAGGGCACACAGATACGCAGTATTTT
d_gene: .
v_gene: TRBV7-9
len: 15
j_gene: TRBJ2-3
abundance: .

CDR3aa: CASSPSLNTGELFF
CDR3nt: TGCGCCAGCAGTCCTAGCCTGAACACCGGGGAGCTGTTTTTT
d_gene: .
v_gene: TRBV10-1
len: 14
j_gene: TRBJ2-2
abundance: .

CDR3aa: CASSLRAGGRTTNEKLFF
CDR3nt: TGTGCCAGCAGTTTAAGAGCAGGGGGCAGGACAACTAATGAAAAACTGTTTTTT
d_gene: TRBD1
v_gene: TRBV27
len: 18
j_gene: TRBJ1-4
abundance: .

CDR3aa: CASSHGTSLSSYNEQFF
CDR3nt: TGTGCCAGCAGCCATGGGACTTCCCTCAGCTCCTACAATGAGCAGTTCTTC
d_gene: .
v_gene: TRBV3-1/TRBV3-2
len: 17
j_gene: TRBJ2-1
abundance: .

CDR3aa: CASSPGVKNIQYF
CDR3nt: TGTGCCAGCAGCCCGGGGGTTAAAAACATTCAGTACTTC
d_gene: .
v_gene: TRBV13
len: 13
j_gene: TRBJ2-4
abundance: .

CDR3aa: CASSEEVAGDTDTQYF
CDR3nt: TGTGCCAGCAGTGAAGAAGTAGCGGGGGACACAGATACGCAGTATTTT
d_gene: TRBD2
v_gene: TRBV2
len: 16
j_gene: TRBJ2-3
abundance: few

CDR3aa: CASSADRQGEQYF
CDR3nt: TGTGCCAGCAGTGCAGATCGACAGGGCGAGCAGTACTTC
d_gene: TRBD1
v_gene: TRBV6-4
len: 13
j_gene: TRBJ2-7
abundance: .

CDR3aa: CASSPGGLAGAGELFF
CDR3nt: TGTGCCAGCAGCCCCGGAGGACTAGCGGGGGCCGGGGAGCTGTTTTTT
d_gene: TRBD2
v_gene: TRBV4-2
len: 16
j_gene: TRBJ2-2
abundance: .

CDR3aa: CASSLGLFYGYTF
CDR3nt: TGTGCCAGCAGCCTTGGACTTTTCTATGGCTACACCTTC
d_gene: .
v_gene: TRBV9
len: 13
j_gene: TRBJ1-2
abundance: .

CDR3aa: CASSPRDTRTDTQYF
CDR3nt: TGTGCCAGCAGTCCACGCGACACTCGCACAGATACGCAGTATTTT
d_gene: .
v_gene: TRBV2
len: 15
j_gene: TRBJ2-3
abundance: .

CDR3aa: CASSYSGRNQPQHF
CDR3nt: TGTGCCAGCAGTTACTCGGGCAGAAATCAGCCCCAGCATTTT
d_gene: .
v_gene: TRBV6-5
len: 14
j_gene: TRBJ1-5
abundance: few

CDR3aa: CAIKRTGNYGYTF
CDR3nt: TGTGCCATAAAGAGGACAGGGAACTATGGCTACACCTTC
d_gene: TRBD1
v_gene: TRBV19
len: 13
j_gene: TRBJ1-2
abundance: .

CDR3aa: CASGDYYNEQFF
CDR3nt: TGTGCTAGTGGGGACTACTACAATGAGCAGTTCTTC
d_gene: .
v_gene: TRBV12-5
len: 12
j_gene: TRBJ2-1
abundance: .

CDR3aa: CASTVDTSYGKNIQYF
CDR3nt: TGTGCCAGTACCGTTGACACTTCTTACGGCAAAAACATTCAGTACTTC
d_gene: .
v_gene: TRBV5-5
len: 16
j_gene: TRBJ2-4
abundance: .

CDR3aa: CASSHGPHRGQPQHF
CDR3nt: TGTGCCAGCAGCCACGGGCCCCACAGGGGTCAGCCCCAGCATTTT
d_gene: TRBD1
v_gene: TRBV3-1/TRBV3-2
len: 15
j_gene: TRBJ1-5
abundance: few

CDR3aa: CAWSVLGANTEAFF
CDR3nt: TGTGCCTGGAGTGTATTAGGGGCGAACACTGAAGCTTTCTTT
d_gene: .
v_gene: TRBV30
len: 14
j_gene: TRBJ1-1
abundance: .

CDR3aa: CASSRRADQPQHF
CDR3nt: TGCGCCAGCAGCAGGAGGGCCGATCAGCCCCAGCATTTT
d_gene: .
v_gene: TRBV5-1
len: 13
j_gene: TRBJ1-5
abundance: .

CDR3aa: CASSPTGKLETQYF
CDR3nt: TGTGCCAGCAGTCCAACAGGGAAATTGGAGACCCAGTACTTC
d_gene: .
v_gene: TRBV6-5
len: 14
j_gene: TRBJ2-5
abundance: .

CDR3aa: CAIGAGGGETQYF
CDR3nt: TGTGCCATCGGAGCAGGGGGCGGAGAGACCCAGTACTTC
d_gene: TRBD1
v_gene: TRBV19
len: 13
j_gene: TRBJ2-5
abundance: many

CDR3aa: CASSFYRANTEAFF
CDR3nt: TGTGCCAGCAGCTTCTACAGGGCGAATACTGAAGCTTTCTTT
d_gene: .
v_gene: TRBV5-4
len: 14
j_gene: TRBJ1-1
abundance: .

CDR3aa: CASGSIGGDTEAFF
CDR3nt: TGTGCTAGTGGTTCCATCGGCGGGGACACTGAAGCTTTCTTT
d_gene: .
v_gene: TRBV12-5
len: 14
j_gene: TRBJ1-1
abundance: .

CDR3aa: CASSKADDGGSSEAFF
CDR3nt: TGTGCCAGCAGCAAAGCGGATGATGGTGGGAGCTCTGAAGCTTTCTTT
d_gene: .
v_gene: TRBV21-1
len: 16
j_gene: TRBJ1-1
abundance: .

CDR3aa: CASGLVQGNLGEAFF
CDR3nt: TGTGCTAGTGGTTTGGTACAGGGGAATTTAGGTGAAGCTTTCTTT
d_gene: TRBD1
v_gene: TRBV12-5
len: 15
j_gene: TRBJ1-1
abundance: .

CDR3aa: CASSSDRESQPQHF
CDR3nt: TGTGCCAGCAGTTCAGACAGGGAGAGTCAGCCCCAGCATTTT
d_gene: TRBD1
v_gene: TRBV2
len: 14
j_gene: TRBJ1-5
abundance: few

CDR3aa: CASSRDRPLSGANVLTF
CDR3nt: TGTGCCAGTAGCAGGGACAGACCCCTCTCTGGGGCCAACGTCCTGACTTTC
d_gene: TRBD1
v_gene: TRBV19
len: 17
j_gene: TRBJ2-6
abundance: .

CDR3aa: CSVERTGEQFF
CDR3nt: TGCAGCGTTGAGCGGACAGGGGAGCAGTTCTTC
d_gene: TRBD1
v_gene: TRBV29-1
len: 11
j_gene: TRBJ2-1
abundance: .

CDR3aa: CASSKGVNNEQFF
CDR3nt: TGTGCCAGCAGCAAGGGAGTGAACAATGAGCAGTTCTTC
d_gene: .
v_gene: TRBV3-1/TRBV3-2
len: 13
j_gene: TRBJ2-1
abundance: .

CDR3aa: CASSYNREGHQPQHF
CDR3nt: TGTGCCAGCAGTTATAACAGGGAGGGACATCAGCCCCAGCATTTT
d_gene: .
v_gene: TRBV6-5
len: 15
j_gene: TRBJ1-5
abundance: .

CDR3aa: CASGPGQGSYEQYF
CDR3nt: TGTGCTAGTGGACCCGGACAGGGCTCCTACGAGCAGTACTTC
d_gene: TRBD1
v_gene: TRBV12-5
len: 14
j_gene: TRBJ2-7
abundance: .

CDR3aa: CSASDGTANYGYTF
CDR3nt: TGCAGTGCTAGTGATGGGACAGCCAACTATGGCTACACCTTC
d_gene: TRBD1
v_gene: TRBV20-1
len: 14
j_gene: TRBJ1-2
abundance: .

CDR3aa: CASMKGDLAGNTIYF
CDR3nt: TGTGCCAGCATGAAGGGGGATCTCGCCGGAAACACCATATATTTT
d_gene: .
v_gene: TRBV6-5
len: 15
j_gene: TRBJ1-3
abundance: .

CDR3aa: CASSSGGTGGETQYF
CDR3nt: TGCGCCAGCAGCTCCGGAGGGACAGGGGGAGAGACCCAGTACTTC
d_gene: TRBD1
v_gene: TRBV5-1
len: 15
j_gene: TRBJ2-5
abundance: .

CDR3aa: CASSSPWDRDTQYF
CDR3nt: TGTGCCAGCAGTTCGCCCTGGGACAGAGATACGCAGTATTTT
d_gene: TRBD1
v_gene: TRBV27
len: 14
j_gene: TRBJ2-3
abundance: .

CDR3aa: CASSRGQGNTEAFF
CDR3nt: TGTGCCAGCAGTAGGGGACAGGGGAACACTGAAGCTTTCTTT
d_gene: TRBD1
v_gene: TRBV7-9
len: 14
j_gene: TRBJ1-1
abundance: .

CDR3aa: CASSFIGNTGELFF
CDR3nt: TGTGCCAGCAGCTTCATCGGGAACACCGGGGAGCTGTTTTTT
d_gene: .
v_gene: TRBV11-2
len: 14
j_gene: TRBJ2-2
abundance: .

CDR3aa: CATSREPGIGRTEAFF
CDR3nt: TGTGCCACCAGCAGAGAGCCAGGGATAGGTCGCACTGAAGCTTTCTTT
d_gene: .
v_gene: TRBV15
len: 16
j_gene: TRBJ1-1
abundance: once

CDR3aa: CASSLDPTGTGINEQFF
CDR3nt: TGTGCCAGCAGCTTAGACCCCACCGGGACAGGGATCAATGAGCAGTTCTTC
d_gene: TRBD1
v_gene: TRBV7-2
len: 17
j_gene: TRBJ2-1
abundance: .

CDR3aa: CASSVWQGAGEQYF
CDR3nt: TGTGCCAGCAGCGTGTGGCAGGGGGCTGGGGAGCAGTACTTC
d_gene: TRBD1
v_gene: TRBV9
len: 14
j_gene: TRBJ2-7
abundance: .

CDR3aa: CASSYFDRGLSSEKLFF
CDR3nt: TGTGCCAGCAGTTACTTTGACAGGGGGCTTTCGAGTGAAAAACTGTTTTTT
d_gene: TRBD1
v_gene: TRBV6-2/TRBV6-3
len: 17
j_gene: TRBJ1-4
abundance: .

CDR3aa: CASSLWNREHEQYF
CDR3nt: TGTGCCAGTAGCTTATGGAACAGGGAGCACGAGCAGTACTTC
d_gene: .
v_gene: TRBV19
len: 14
j_gene: TRBJ2-7
abundance: once

CDR3aa: CASRKTGVGEQYF
CDR3nt: TGTGCCAGCAGAAAGACAGGGGTAGGCGAGCAGTACTTC
d_gene: TRBD1
v_gene: TRBV7-3
len: 13
j_gene: TRBJ2-7
abundance: .

CDR3aa: CAWSHGLRNTEAFF
CDR3nt: TGTGCCTGGAGTCACGGACTTCGGAACACTGAAGCTTTCTTT
d_gene: .
v_gene: TRBV30
len: 14
j_gene: TRBJ1-1
abundance: once

CDR3aa: CASRPGQGAGSPLHF
CDR3nt: TGTGCCAGCCGACCGGGACAGGGGGCGGGTTCACCCCTCCACTTT
d_gene: TRBD1
v_gene: TRBV6-4
len: 15
j_gene: TRBJ1-6
abundance: .

CDR3aa: CASSLLIPGHVYEQYF
CDR3nt: TGTGCCAGCAGCTTGCTAATACCGGGACATGTCTACGAGCAGTACTTC
d_gene: .
v_gene: TRBV7-2
len: 16
j_gene: TRBJ2-7
abundance: .